This T cell receptor (beta chain) derives from a study of vaccination effects on CD4 cells after COVID-19. Whole-study context: Post-vaccine draws lagged the second dose by a median of 72 days. Findings of the study overall: There were few convalescent patients in the study and no early post-infection timepoints.

Germline lookup yields CDR1 MGHRA and CDR2 YSYEKL. V shed 0 bases, J shed 13 bases, and the junction held 7 bases outside the gene matches. This CDR3 contains 15 residues. As to this clone: Its target is unknown.

ViraFEST expansion of antigen-specific CD4+ T cells with viral peptide pools preceded sequencing. At the end of nine to ten days of culture, CD4+ T cells were isolated. Vaccination of participants consisted of two doses of either the BNT162b2 or mRNA-1273 vaccine. Prior SARS-CoV-2 infection was absent in the vaccine recipients, as shown by negative nucleocapsid antibodies. Generated by immunoSEQ multiplex PCR, the TCRdb table keeps only in-frame clones and is missing some. In the table there are tens of thousands of clones, roughly 76% of which are singletons. This sequence originates from a human donor who received a COVID-19 vaccine. The input for sequencing was CD4+ T cells from PBMCs cultured with HCoV-OC43 spike peptides, taken after COVID-19 vaccination. Documented subset: HCoV-OC43 spike overlapping peptide pool stimulation. This sequence joins TRBV4-1 and TRBJ1-6; 9 bases align to TRBD1. For the CDR3, the DNA is TGCGCCAGCAGCCAAGATACCGGACAGGGGATTCCCCTCCACTTT. It encodes CASSQDTGQGIPLHF.